Presented here are 21 T cell receptor beta chains from one specimen sequenced in a study of T cell repertoires in cytomegalovirus infection. MiXCR, run by TCRdb on the reads, gives a single entry per CDR3 protein. The data contain roughly 990,000 distinct CDR3 sequences, around 30% of them singletons. No antigens are known for them. The sample was cultured CD8+ T cells from PBMCs, taken from culture after CMV antigen stimulation. Receptors were obtained from a human donor in good health (CMV status not recorded). Some clones in this sample may be carry-over from other donors' samples.

This clonotype was picked up a small number of times. The chain joins TRBV20-1 to TRBJ1-1; D remains ambiguous. The V end was cut by 0 bases, the J end by 9 bases, with 14 bases between. From germline, CDR1 is DFQATT and CDR2 SNEGSKA (reference sequence). This CDR3 has 13 residues. CDR3 in DNA: TGCAGTGCTAGAGAACCCTTAAGCCTTCAAGCTTTCTTT. Protein sequence: CSAREPLSLQAFF.

This chain connects TRBV7-3 to TRBJ2-6, with D possibly called TRBD1 or TRBD2 (7 bases each). CDR1 and CDR2 (germline): SGHTA, FQGTGA. V gave up 2 bases and J gave up 4 bases, with 18 bases separating them. The CDR3 runs 18 residues. This chain's CDR3 is CASSLLAGGGGGANVLTF. CDR3 nucleotides: TGTGCCAGCAGCTTACTCGCAGGGGGGGGGGGAGGGGCCAACGTCCTGACTTTC.

The chain uses TRBV7-9 and TRBJ1-2; weak D call: TRBD1 (5 bases). Germline loops: CDR1 SEHNR, CDR2 FQNEAQ (reference sequence). Trimming left V 5 bases short and J 4 bases short, with 17 bases between. The length of the CDR3 is 15 residues. CDR3 sequence (DNA): TGTGCCAGCAGCCCACGACAGTTCGCGGGCTATGGCTACACCTTC. It is translated as CASSPRQFAGYGYTF. Supplemented by reference TRBV7-9 and TRBJ1-2, the full variable domain reads DTGVSQNPRHKITKRGQNVTFRCDPISEHNRLYWYRQTLGQGPEFLTYFQNEAQLEKSRLLSDRFSAERPKGSFSTLEIQRTEQGDSAMYLCASSPRQFAGYGYTFGSGTRLTVV.

This clonotype was seen repeatedly, ten times or more. This sequence joins TRBV7-8 and TRBJ2-3, with D possibly matching TRBD2 (6 bases). Germline CDR1 SGHVS, CDR2 FQNEAQ. This CDR3 has 13 amino acids. The V end lost 5 bases, the J end lost 6 bases, and 12 bases lay between the germline ends. CDR3 nucleotides: TGTGCCAGCAGCCGCTTTGGGGGGGATACGCAGTATTTT. Translated, it gives CASSRFGGDTQYF.

J is TRBJ1-1 and V is TRBV7-9; 7 positions agree with TRBD1. Germline values: CDR1 SEHNR, CDR2 FQNEAQ (reference sequence). With V trimmed by 8 bases and J by 6 bases, 6 bases remained unmatched. The CDR3 runs 12 residues. This CDR3 is CASDQGESEAFF. Here the CDR3 DNA reads TGTGCCAGCGACCAGGGGGAGTCTGAAGCTTTCTTT. Filled out from reference TRBV7-9 and TRBJ1-1, the complete variable domain reads DTGVSQNPRHKITKRGQNVTFRCDPISEHNRLYWYRQTLGQGPEFLTYFQNEAQLEKSRLLSDRFSAERPKGSFSTLEIQRTEQGDSAMYLCASDQGESEAFFGQGTRLTVV.

This clonotype occurred a few times. The rearrangement links TRBV7-2 to TRBJ2-3, with D tentatively TRBD2 (6 bases). Trimming cost V 1 base and J 1 base, with 12 bases left between them. Per germline, CDR1 SGHTA and CDR2 FQGNSA. CDR3 length equals 16 residues. CDR3 DNA sequence: TGTGCCAGCAGCTTAGGGCTGGGACTGGGCACAGATACGCAGTATTTT. Its translation is CASSLGLGLGTDTQYF.

The sample holds a few counts of this clonotype. The chain has TRBV12-3 or TRBV12-4 and TRBJ1-5, with D perhaps matching TRBD1 (5 bases). The CDR3 consists of 17 residues. V lost 7 bases and J lost 10, with 29 bases in between. CDR3 in DNA: TGTGCCAGCACCACGGGTTCCAGACACGAAGGGGATTTACCCCAGCATTTT. Translated, it gives CASTTGSRHEGDLPQHF.

A few counts support this clonotype. The chain links TRBV4-3 to TRBJ2-3; a weak D match, TRBD2 (5 bases). V lost 0 bases, J lost 2 bases, and 12 bases lay in between. Germline lookup yields CDR1 LGHNA and CDR2 YSLEER. The CDR3 has 16 amino acids. The CDR3 nucleotides read TGCGCCAGCAGCCAAGAGACGGGGATTATCACAGATACGCAGTATTTT. Its protein product is CASSQETGIITDTQYF.

This clonotype was counted between two and nine times. The CDR3 DNA reads as TGTGCCAGCAACCCTGGGCGGGTCGGCCAGCCCCAGCATTTT. This translates into CASNPGRVGQPQHF. The rearrangement uses TRBV6-1 and TRBJ1-5; the D is unclear. Per the germline V gene, CDR1 is MNHNS and CDR2 is SASEGT. V shed 7 bases and J shed 7 bases, with 17 bases lying between them. This CDR3 spans 14 amino acids.

The chain employs TRBV5-5 and TRBJ1-1; perhaps TRBD1 as D (5 bases). Germline values: CDR1 SGHKS, CDR2 YYEKEE (reference sequence). Trimming stripped 0 bases from V and 1 base from J, with 10 bases between. This CDR3 has 15 residues. CDR3 coding DNA: TGTGCCAGCAGCTTGGAGCAGGGAACGAACACTGAAGCTTTCTTT. Protein: CASSLEQGTNTEAFF.

CDR3 region: CASSRVDSVRTEAFF. The CDR3 DNA reads as TGTGCCAGCAGCCGAGTGGACAGCGTAAGAACTGAAGCTTTCTTT. The J gene is TRBJ1-1, the V gene TRBV7-9, with TRBD1 as a possible D gene (6 bases). V lost 5 bases, J lost 5 bases, and 18 bases lay in between. CDR1 is SEHNR and CDR2 is FQNEAQ in the germline V gene (reference sequence). This CDR3 has 15 amino acids.

The chain carries TRBV4-2 and TRBJ2-5, with D perhaps matching TRBD1 (7 bases). This CDR3 has 19 residues. CDR1 is LGHNA and CDR2 is YNFKEQ in the germline V gene. Trimming took off 1 base at V and 5 bases at J, with 26 bases between the two ends. CDR3 in DNA: TGTGCCAGCAGCCAAGGTTGGCCCCTTACAGGGGACTTATCGGAGACCCAGTACTTC. Translating gives CASSQGWPLTGDLSETQYF.

This clonotype was observed a handful of times. The V call is TRBV7-8, the J call TRBJ1-2; possibly TRBD1 for D (6 bases). The V end lost 5 bases, the J end lost 0 bases, and 13 bases lay between the germline ends. Per the germline V gene, CDR1 is SGHVS and CDR2 is FQNEAQ. The CDR3 is 15 residues long. The CDR3 sequence: CASSTGTRTNYGYTF. In DNA, the CDR3 is TGTGCCAGCAGCACAGGGACACGAACTAACTATGGCTACACCTTC.

The chain has TRBV7-9 and TRBJ2-3; D gene ambiguous. Germline V gives CDR1 SEHNR, CDR2 FQNEAQ (reference sequence). V lost 3 bases and J lost 2, with 15 bases in between. The CDR3 is 16 residues long. CDR3 loop: CASSFLAHIDTDTQYF. Written as DNA, the CDR3 is TGTGCCAGCAGCTTTTTGGCACATATTGACACAGATACGCAGTATTTT.

Notes on this clonotype: This may be a read error: a much more frequent sequence differs by one nucleotide. The chain joins TRBV7-8 to TRBJ2-3; 7 bases fit TRBD1. Germline loops: CDR1 SGHVS, CDR2 FQNEAQ. This CDR3 has 16 amino acids. CDR3 residues: CVSSLVRDSSTDTQYF. The CDR3 DNA is TGTGTCAGCAGCTTAGTCCGGGACAGTAGCACAGATACGCAGTATTTT.

In this sample, this clonotype turned up many times. The rearrangement uses TRBV20-1 and TRBJ1-5, with a weak D call TRBD1 (5 bases). Per germline, CDR1 DFQATT and CDR2 SNEGSKA (reference sequence). Trimming took off 3 bases at V and 8 bases at J, with 14 bases between the two ends. There are 13 residues in the CDR3. In DNA form, the CDR3 reads TGCAGTGCTAGCAGACAGAGCTGGGAGCCCCAGCATTTT. It yields the protein CSASRQSWEPQHF.

There are a few counts of this clonotype. The chain has TRBV6-2 or TRBV6-3 and TRBJ2-5; D remains ambiguous. Germline V lookup: CDR1 MNHEY, CDR2 SVGEGT. There are 18 residues in the CDR3. Trimming took 4 bases from V and 2 from J, leaving 23 bases between them. The DNA of the CDR3 is TGTGCCAGCAGTTTCCCTCTCGATCCCGACAAAGCGCAAGAGACCCAGTACTTC. It encodes CASSFPLDPDKAQETQYF.

This clonotype has a handful of counts. The chain combines TRBV6-5 with TRBJ2-1, with TRBD2 identical over 8 bases. Trimming cost V 0 bases and J 7 bases; bases outside gene matches: 2. This CDR3 contains 14 residues. CDR1 is MNHEY and CDR2 is SVGAGI in the germline V gene. CDR3 region: CASSYSGGVNEQFF. The CDR3 DNA sequence: TGTGCCAGCAGTTACTCCGGGGGGGTTAATGAGCAGTTCTTC.

The V call is TRBV12-3 or TRBV12-4, the J call TRBJ2-7, with D possibly matching TRBD2 (5 bases). Trimming took 5 bases from V and 4 from J, leaving 18 bases between them. The CDR3 runs to 15 residues. CDR3 region: CASSAPSGFSYEQYV. CDR3 coding DNA: TGTGCCAGCAGTGCCCCGAGCGGATTTTCATACGAGCAGTACGTC.

This clonotype was seen a few times. The chain combines TRBV12-5 with TRBJ2-1; D might be TRBD1 or TRBD2, each matching 6 bases. The CDR3 is 16 amino acids. Trimming left V 2 bases short and J 7 bases short, with 18 bases between. Germline CDR1 reads LGHNT; CDR2 reads FRNRAP. The CDR3 region has the DNA TGTGCTAGTGGTTTGTGGCCGGGGGCGAGGGTAAATGAGCAGTTCTTC. It is translated as CASGLWPGARVNEQFF.

This sequence joins TRBV25-1 and TRBJ2-3; tentatively, D is TRBD2 (6 bases). There are 16 residues in the CDR3. V lost 4 bases and J 1 base, leaving 15 bases between the germline ends. CDR1 MGHDK and CDR2 SYGVNS come from the germline V gene. CDR3 protein: CASSGRDLGGTDTQYF. The DNA of the CDR3 is TGTGCCAGCAGTGGACGGGACTTGGGAGGCACAGATACGCAGTATTTT.